Each of the 28 T cell receptor beta chains below was sequenced from the same sample in a study of control samples from healthy donors and cancer patients. TCRdb keeps only in-frame clones here, not all; method: immunoSEQ multiplex PCR. Of about 120,000 clones listed, roughly nine tenths were seen once; the top ten hold almost 40%. Sample: blood. Source of these receptors: a man aged 50 to 59 in good health.

The rearrangement links TRBV19 to TRBJ2-7; D is ambiguous. CDR3 length equals 14 residues. V was trimmed by 2 bases and J by 2 bases, leaving 10 bases between them. Per germline, CDR1 LNHDA and CDR2 SQIVND (reference sequence). CDR3: CASSIKYLPYEQYF. CDR3 coding DNA: TGTGCCAGTAGTATAAAGTATCTACCCTACGAGCAGTACTTC.

The chain links TRBV7-9 to TRBJ1-3; D not resolved. The CDR3 has 13 amino acids. The V gene's germline CDR1 is SEHNR and CDR2 FQNEAQ (reference sequence). Trimming shortened V by 4 bases and J by 4 bases, and 8 bases separated the two germline ends. DNA of the CDR3: TGTGCCAGCAGCTCCTCGGGGGGAAACACCATATATTTT. It codes for CASSSSGGNTIYF.

A few counts support this clone. This chain connects TRBV7-8 to TRBJ2-7; TRBD2 matches 7 bases. Germline V gene data show CDR1 as SGHVS and CDR2 as FQNEAQ. V was pared by 5 bases and J by 7 bases, with 11 bases of the junction left unmatched. This CDR3 spans 14 amino acids. The CDR3 DNA sequence: TGTGCCAGCAGCAGAGGACTAGTGACAGTAGAGCAGTACTTC. Translated, it gives CASSRGLVTVEQYF. The full variable domain, its missing parts supplied by reference TRBV7-8 and TRBJ2-7, is GAGVSQSPRYKVAKRGQDVALRCDPISGHVSLFWYQQALGQGPEFLTYFQNEAQLDKSGLPSDRFFAERPEGSVSTLKIQRTQQEDSAVYLCASSRGLVTVEQYFGPGTRLTVT.

This chain uses TRBV12-5 with TRBJ2-2, with D perhaps TRBD1 (6 bases). Between the trimmed V and J ends, which lost 0 bases and 3 bases, there was a span of 14 bases. The germline gives CDR1 LGHNT, CDR2 FRNRAP. The CDR3 extends over 17 amino acids. The CDR3 loop reads CASGLVPGQKDTGELFF. The CDR3 coding sequence is TGTGCTAGTGGTTTGGTACCCGGACAGAAGGACACCGGGGAGCTGTTTTTT.

V and J are TRBV6-2 or TRBV6-3 and TRBJ2-7; D gene ambiguous. Germline values: CDR1 MNHEY, CDR2 SVGEGT. The CDR3 sequence is 13 residues long. V was trimmed by 6 bases and J by 3 bases, leaving 12 bases between them. The CDR3 coding sequence is TGTGCCAGCAGCATGGCGGCGGTCTACGAGCAGTACTTC. It codes for CASSMAAVYEQYF.

This rearrangement joins TRBV6-1 to TRBJ2-1; TRBD1 matches at 10 bases. There are 15 residues in the CDR3. The ends lost 3 bases at V and 2 bases at J; junction bases unmatched: 1. Germline CDR1 MNHNS, CDR2 SASEGT. In nucleotides, the CDR3 is TGTGCCAGCAGTGACGACAGGGGGCCCTACAATGAGCAGTTCTTC. This translates into CASSDDRGPYNEQFF.

V gene TRBV11-2 combines with J gene TRBJ2-1, with D possibly being TRBD2 (5 bases). Germline values: CDR1 SGHAT, CDR2 FQNNGV. The ends were cut back, 5 bases at V and 8 bases at J, with 19 bases in the middle. The CDR3 totals 15 residues. CDR3 sequence: CASSQTSSVLDEQFF. CDR3 nucleotides: TGTGCCAGCAGCCAAACTAGTTCAGTCTTAGATGAGCAGTTCTTC.

The genes are TRBV27 and TRBJ1-1; the D gene is possibly TRBD1 (5 bases). Germline CDR1 is MNHEY and CDR2 is SMNVEV (reference sequence). This CDR3 contains 14 residues. Trimming cost V 6 bases and J 1 base, with 12 bases left between them. For the CDR3, the DNA is TGTGCCAGCAGGGCTCTTGGGGGGAACACTGAAGCTTTCTTT. Translated: CASRALGGNTEAFF.

The gene calls are TRBV3-1 (or the pseudogene TRBV3-2) and TRBJ1-3, with D possibly matching TRBD1 (6 bases). The CDR3 consists of 16 residues. Trimming left V 1 base short and J 3 bases short, with 13 bases between. Germline V CDR1 and CDR2: LGHDT, YNNKEL (reference sequence). The CDR3 is CASSQVPQGSGNTIYF. Here the CDR3 DNA reads TGTGCCAGCAGCCAAGTCCCACAGGGAAGTGGAAACACCATATATTTT.

The rearrangement uses TRBV6-2 or TRBV6-3 and TRBJ2-3; 9 nucleotides match TRBD1. The length of the CDR3 is 15 residues. V trimming: 5 bases; J trimming: 5 bases; junction bases outside the gene matches: 8. CDR1 and CDR2 (germline): MNHEY, SVGEGT. The CDR3 sequence is CASSKRTGDLDTQYF. The CDR3 DNA sequence: TGTGCCAGCAGTAAGAGGACAGGGGACCTAGATACGCAGTATTTT.

The CDR3 DNA sequence: TGCAGCGTTAGCCAGGGAGGCGATCAGCCCCAGCATTTT. It codes for CSVSQGGDQPQHF. The chain combines TRBV29-1 with TRBJ1-5; maybe TRBD1 (5 bases). The CDR3 consists of 13 residues. The germline gives CDR1 SQVTM, CDR2 ANQGSEA. The V end was cut by 5 bases, the J end by 5 bases, with 13 bases between.

Details on this clone: This CDR3 is also generated by other DNA sequences in the sample. This sequence joins TRBV15 and TRBJ1-4; 7 nucleotides align to TRBD1. Trimming at V came to 0 bases and at J to 8 bases, leaving 9 bases not matched to a gene. The CDR3 loop spans 16 amino acids. Germline loops: CDR1 LNHNV, CDR2 YYDKDF (reference sequence). CDR3 loop: CATSRDQGGWGEKLFF. CDR3 nucleotide sequence: TGTGCCACCAGCAGAGATCAGGGGGGATGGGGGGAAAAACTGTTTTTT.

The gene calls are TRBV29-1 and TRBJ2-7; tentatively, D is TRBD2 (5 bases). V lost 7 bases, J lost 2 bases, and 21 bases lay in between. CDR3 size: 15 residues. Germline loops: CDR1 SQVTM, CDR2 ANQGSEA. In DNA form, the CDR3 reads TGCAGCGCATCCCCGAGCGGCCCAACGCCCTACGAGCAGTACTTC. Translation: CSASPSGPTPYEQYF.

The V call is TRBV5-1, the J call TRBJ1-6; perhaps TRBD1 as D (5 bases). Germline V gene data show CDR1 as SGHRS and CDR2 as YFSETQ. Trimming took off 4 bases at V and 7 bases at J, with 15 bases between the two ends. CDR3 length: 15 amino acids. This CDR3 reads CASSILGTENSPLHF. CDR3 bases: TGCGCCAGCAGCATACTAGGGACCGAGAATTCACCCCTCCACTTT.

The chain recombines TRBV7-9 with TRBJ2-5, with D possibly being TRBD2 (7 bases). The CDR3 runs 14 residues. V lost 5 bases and J lost 5, with 15 bases in between. Germline V gene sequence: CDR1 SEHNR, CDR2 FQNEAQ (reference sequence). CDR3 nucleotide sequence: TGTGCCAGCAGCACTTCGGGGGGCCCGGAGACCCAGTACTTC. It yields the protein CASSTSGGPETQYF.

This rearrangement joins TRBV6-4 to TRBJ1-1, with 8 bases fitting TRBD1. Trimming removed 0 bases from V and 4 bases from J; junction bases left unmatched: 4. The CDR3 runs to 15 residues. Germline V gene sequence: CDR1 MRHNA, CDR2 SNTAGT. The chain's CDR3 is CASSDSRDRITEAFF. The CDR3 nucleotides are TGTGCCAGCAGTGACTCGAGGGACAGGATCACTGAAGCTTTCTTT.

The V and J genes are TRBV10-3 and TRBJ2-7; 9 bases are shared with TRBD1. CDR1 is ENHRY and CDR2 is SYGVKD in the germline V gene. CDR3 size: 13 residues. J gave up 4 bases and V 10 bases, and 8 bases lay outside the gene matches. The CDR3 reads CASEGQGNYEQYF. The DNA for the CDR3 is TGTGCCAGCGAGGGACAGGGAAATTACGAGCAGTACTTC.

V is TRBV19 and J is TRBJ1-5, with D perhaps TRBD1 (6 bases). Per germline, CDR1 LNHDA and CDR2 SQIVND (reference sequence). The CDR3 spans 16 residues. Trimming removed 7 bases from V and 5 bases from J, with 21 bases in between. This CDR3 is CASIGDYGRGYQPQHF. CDR3 sequence (DNA): TGTGCCAGTATTGGAGACTATGGCAGGGGCTATCAGCCCCAGCATTTT.

The chain combines TRBV19 with TRBJ1-1, with 7 bases matching TRBD1. This CDR3 region has 13 residues. Germline values: CDR1 LNHDA, CDR2 SQIVND (reference sequence). The ends lost 9 bases at V and 4 bases at J; junction bases unmatched: 8. This chain's CDR3 is CASHRGQATEAFF. CDR3 in DNA: TGTGCCAGCCATAGAGGACAGGCCACTGAAGCTTTCTTT.

CDR3 loop: CASSLVVDRAGYGYTF. CDR3 nucleotide sequence: TGCGCCAGCAGCTTAGTTGTCGATCGGGCGGGCTATGGCTACACCTTC. The chain uses TRBV5-1 and TRBJ1-2; no definite D call. The CDR3 contains 16 residues. V lost 2 bases, J lost 4 bases, and 18 bases lay in between. Germline CDR1 is SGHRS and CDR2 is YFSETQ.

This clone has a handful of counts. The chain joins TRBV7-8 to TRBJ1-2, with 7 nucleotides matching TRBD1. There are 15 residues in the CDR3. The ends lost 5 bases at V and 0 bases at J; junction bases unmatched: 6. CDR1 SGHVS and CDR2 FQNEAQ come from the germline V gene. CDR3 DNA: TGTGCCAGCAGCGTTCGGGACAGACCTAACTATGGCTACACCTTC. Encoded protein: CASSVRDRPNYGYTF. The full variable domain, in which reference TRBV7-8 and TRBJ1-2 provide the parts outside the CDR3, is GAGVSQSPRYKVAKRGQDVALRCDPISGHVSLFWYQQALGQGPEFLTYFQNEAQLDKSGLPSDRFFAERPEGSVSTLKIQRTQQEDSAVYLCASSVRDRPNYGYTFGSGTRLTVV.

V and J are TRBV19 and TRBJ2-7; D remains unclear. V was pared by 3 bases and J by 0 bases, with 6 bases between. CDR3 size: 13 residues. Germline V gene sequence: CDR1 LNHDA, CDR2 SQIVND (reference sequence). The CDR3 region is CASSMWDSYEQYF. In DNA, the CDR3 is TGTGCCAGTAGTATGTGGGACTCCTACGAGCAGTACTTC.

In regard to this clone: This same CDR3 is encoded by further DNA sequences in the sample. This chain connects TRBV6-2 or TRBV6-3 to TRBJ2-2; D remains unclear. The length of the CDR3 is 12 residues. V dropped 5 bases and J dropped 4 bases, with 5 bases sitting between them. CDR1 is MNHEY and CDR2 is SVGEGT in the germline V gene. The CDR3 spells CASSGGTGELFF. The CDR3 nucleotides are TGTGCCAGCAGTGGTGGCACCGGGGAGCTGTTTTTT.

This chain connects TRBV24-1 to TRBJ2-7; D unclear. The CDR3 runs 16 residues. V was pared by 0 bases and J by 5 bases, with 16 bases between. CDR1 is KGHDR and CDR2 is SFDVKD in the germline V gene. CDR3 region: CATSDLDMEQPHEQYF. CDR3 bases: TGTGCCACCAGTGATTTGGATATGGAACAGCCCCACGAGCAGTACTTC.

The chain employs TRBV9 and TRBJ1-1, with TRBD1 as a possible D gene (6 bases). V shed 0 bases and J shed 1 base, with 13 bases lying between them. CDR1 is SGDLS and CDR2 is YYNGEE in the germline V gene. The CDR3 loop spans 16 amino acids. The CDR3 DNA reads TGTGCCAGCAGCGTAGCTCCGACAGGAGAGAACACTGAAGCTTTCTTT. Residues: CASSVAPTGENTEAFF.

This sequence joins TRBV27 and TRBJ2-1; 9 bases map to TRBD1. CDR1 MNHEY and CDR2 SMNVEV come from the germline V gene (reference sequence). With 6 bases clipped from V and 3 bases from J, the junction kept 6 bases outside the gene matches. The CDR3 is 15 residues long. CDR3 in DNA: TGTGCCAGCAGCCTGGGACAGGGTCACTACAATGAGCAGTTCTTC. Its protein is CASSLGQGHYNEQFF.

This chain links TRBV11-3 with TRBJ2-2; 10 nucleotides agree with TRBD1. The CDR3 spans 15 residues. V dropped 0 bases and J dropped 10; count of bases not matched to a gene: 5. CDR1 and CDR2 (germline): SGHNT, YENEEA. The DNA of the CDR3 is TGTGCCAGCAGCTTAGACTCCGGGACAGGGGAGGAGCTGTTTTTT. Translating gives CASSLDSGTGEELFF.

The V call is TRBV12-3 or TRBV12-4, the J call TRBJ2-7, with 9 bases aligning to TRBD2. The V and J ends lost 8 bases and 2 bases, in that order; junction bases with no gene match: 4. This CDR3 is built from 13 residues. The CDR3 spells CASAGGKPYEQYF. The DNA for the CDR3 is TGTGCCAGCGCGGGGGGGAAACCCTACGAGCAGTACTTC.